Following are 26 T cell receptor beta chains from one sample sequenced in a study of blood T cell repertoires in COVID-19. The table came from immunoSEQ multiplex PCR; TCRdb's copy has only in-frame clones and leaves some out. This repertoire shows just over 150,000 clones, 85% found once; its top ten account for about 3%. The sequenced material came from peripheral blood. These receptors were taken from a human donor with acute or convalescent COVID-19. The donor label of this sample is uncertain.

V gene TRBV19 combines with J gene TRBJ1-4; 8 positions match TRBD1. Trimming at V came to 5 bases and at J to 8 bases, leaving 4 bases not matched to a gene. The CDR3 is 13 amino acids. Germline lookup yields CDR1 LNHDA and CDR2 SQIVND (reference sequence). The CDR3 coding sequence is TGTGCCAGTAGTGGACAGGGCCAGGAAAAACTGTTTTTT. This translates into CASSGQGQEKLFF.

The chain combines TRBV18 with TRBJ1-6; D is unresolved. Germline V gene data show CDR1 as KGHSH and CDR2 as LQKENI. The ends were cut back, 6 bases at V and 5 bases at J, with 17 bases in the middle. CDR3 length equals 16 residues. CDR3 sequence (DNA): TGTGCCAGCTCCCCGGCCTTGGGCCTGAATAATTCACCCCTCCACTTT. It specifies CASSPALGLNNSPLHF.

This rearrangement joins TRBV5-1 to TRBJ2-3; D is possibly TRBD1 (6 bases). The CDR3 runs 16 residues. Trimming cost V 2 bases and J 1 base, with 14 bases left between them. Germline lookup yields CDR1 SGHRS and CDR2 YFSETQ. The CDR3, as DNA: TGCGCCAGCAGCTTAGTGGGACAACCTCGCACAGATACGCAGTATTTT. Amino acids: CASSLVGQPRTDTQYF.

A remark on this clone: At one of its ends the junction is not consistent with the germline gene, which may arise from a read error. The chain has TRBV30 and TRBJ2-1, with TRBD2 matching 14 bases. This CDR3 is built from 14 residues. CDR1 is GTSNPN and CDR2 is SVGIG in the germline V gene (reference sequence). The CDR3 spells CAWSATSGGAGQLF. DNA of the CDR3: TGTGCCTGGAGCGCGACTAGCGGGGGGGCCGGGCAGCTCTTC.

V usage is TRBV12-3 or TRBV12-4 and J usage is TRBJ1-3, with no clear D. V was clipped by 4 bases and J by 4 bases, with 5 bases between them. This CDR3 has 12 amino acids. The CDR3 loop reads CASSSGGNTIYF. The CDR3, as DNA: TGTGCCAGCAGTTCGGGGGGAAACACCATATATTTT.

The chain links TRBV7-6 to TRBJ2-5; 14 bases match TRBD2. The CDR3 spans 13 residues. Germline CDR1 and CDR2: SGHVS and FNYEAQ. J lost 12 bases, V lost 6 bases, and 6 bases had no gene match. CDR3 sequence reads: CASSFQTSGGEYF. As DNA, the CDR3 is TGTGCCAGCAGTTTCCAGACTAGCGGGGGGGAGTACTTC.

The chain couples TRBV24-1 to TRBJ1-4; 8 positions agree with TRBD1. With V trimmed by 6 bases and J by 7 bases, 3 bases remained unmatched. The CDR3 spans 13 residues. Germline CDR1 is KGHDR and CDR2 is SFDVKD. CDR3 sequence reads: CATSQGASEKLFF. CDR3 in DNA: TGTGCCACCAGTCAGGGGGCGAGTGAAAAACTGTTTTTT.

The J gene is TRBJ1-2, the V gene TRBV5-1; D unresolved. The V end was cut by 0 bases, the J end by 4 bases, with 10 bases between. The CDR3 is 14 residues long. Germline V CDR1 and CDR2: SGHRS, YFSETQ. This chain's CDR3 is CASSLAGGGYGYTF. Here the CDR3 DNA reads TGCGCCAGCAGCTTGGCCGGCGGAGGCTATGGCTACACCTTC. Variable domain in full (rest from reference TRBV5-1 and TRBJ1-2): KAGVTQTPRYLIKTRGQQVTLSCSPISGHRSVSWYQQTPGQGLQFLFEYFSETQRNKGNFPGRFSGRQFSNSRSEMNVSTLELGDSALYLCASSLAGGGYGYTFGSGTRLTVV.

This clone was seen only a few times. This rearrangement joins TRBV28 to TRBJ1-5; the D is unclear. CDR3 length: 14 amino acids. Trimming left V 6 bases short and J 8 bases short, with 17 bases between. Germline lookup yields CDR1 MDHEN and CDR2 SYDVKM. The CDR3 sequence: CASSSGTSKKPQHF. The CDR3, as DNA: TGTGCCAGCAGCTCAGGAACCTCCAAGAAGCCCCAGCATTTT. Filled out from reference TRBV28 and TRBJ1-5, the complete variable domain reads DVKVTQSSRYLVKRTGEKVFLECVQDMDHENMFWYRQDPGLGLRLIYFSYDVKMKEKGDIPEGYSVSREKKERFSLILESASTNQTSMYLCASSSGTSKKPQHFGDGTRLSIL.

This chain connects TRBV4-1 to TRBJ2-3; D perhaps matches TRBD1 (6 bases). The CDR3 covers 12 residues. Germline lookup yields CDR1 MGHRA and CDR2 YSYEKL. V was trimmed by 4 bases and J by 14 bases, leaving 16 bases between them. CDR3 loop: CASSRPGGSVYF. The CDR3, as DNA: TGCGCCAGCAGCCGTCCTGGGGGCAGTGTGTATTTT.

This chain uses TRBV4-2 with TRBJ2-7; D gene ambiguous. Deletions cut 1 base from V and 0 bases from J, with 10 bases between. Germline lookup yields CDR1 LGHNA and CDR2 YNFKEQ. This CDR3 comprises 15 residues. In nucleotides, the CDR3 is TGTGCCAGCAGCCAAGGTATAGCCAACTCCTACGAGCAGTACTTC. Translated, it gives CASSQGIANSYEQYF.

The rearrangement joins TRBV6-6 to TRBJ2-2; D unclear. V was trimmed by 2 bases and J by 1 base, leaving 2 bases between them. This CDR3 is built from 13 residues. CDR1 is MNHNY, CDR2 SVGAGI, per germline (reference sequence). The CDR3 coding sequence is TGTGCCAGCAGTTACCTGAACACCGGGGAGCTGTTTTTT. Its translation is CASSYLNTGELFF.

The V gene is TRBV30, the J gene TRBJ2-3, with 7 bases fitting TRBD1. Per the germline V gene, CDR1 is GTSNPN and CDR2 is SVGIG (reference sequence). V shed 6 bases and J 4 bases; nucleotides not matched to a gene: 7. This CDR3 has 13 residues. CDR3 DNA sequence: TGTGCCTGCGAGACAGGGTTGGCAGATACGCAGTATTTT. It translates to CACETGLADTQYF.

This rearrangement joins TRBV6-5 to TRBJ1-2; unclear D gene. Germline assignment: CDR1 MNHEY and CDR2 SVGAGI. This CDR3 region has 11 residues. Trimming cost V 6 bases and J 6 bases, with 8 bases left between them. Here the CDR3 DNA reads TGTGCCAGCAGGGGAGTAAATGGCTACACCTTC. Amino acids: CASRGVNGYTF.

This clone was found once. This chain uses TRBV5-1 with TRBJ2-3; 7 nucleotides agree with TRBD2. The CDR3 loop spans 16 amino acids. Trimming took 0 bases from V and 2 from J; bases not matched to a gene: 6. Germline CDR1 is SGHRS and CDR2 is YFSETQ. CDR3 sequence reads: CASSLAPGGSTDTQYF. CDR3 in DNA: TGCGCCAGCAGCTTGGCCCCGGGGGGATCCACAGATACGCAGTATTTT. Supplemented by reference TRBV5-1 and TRBJ2-3, the full variable domain reads KAGVTQTPRYLIKTRGQQVTLSCSPISGHRSVSWYQQTPGQGLQFLFEYFSETQRNKGNFPGRFSGRQFSNSRSEMNVSTLELGDSALYLCASSLAPGGSTDTQYFGPGTRLTVL.

J is TRBJ1-6 and V is TRBV7-7, with a possible D match to TRBD1 (6 bases). V lost 4 bases to trimming and J lost 7 bases, with 14 bases between them. Per germline, CDR1 SSHAT and CDR2 FNYEAQ (reference sequence). The CDR3 has 15 residues. DNA of the CDR3: TGTGCCAGCAGCTCCCATCCTGGACAGAATTCACCCCTCCACTTT. This gives the protein CASSSHPGQNSPLHF.

This rearrangement joins TRBV7-9 to TRBJ1-1; TRBD1 might be the D (6 bases). The germline V gene encodes CDR1 SEHNR and CDR2 FQNEAQ (reference sequence). Trimming removed 5 bases at V and 0 bases at J, with 19 bases between. The CDR3 has 17 residues. The CDR3 protein is CASSPFRGGTMNTEAFF. CDR3 nucleotide sequence: TGTGCCAGCAGCCCTTTTCGGGGGGGCACCATGAACACTGAAGCTTTCTTT.

This clone was observed a handful of times. The V and J genes are TRBV2 and TRBJ2-1; 11 nucleotides line up with TRBD1. Germline-derived CDR1 and CDR2 are SNHLY and FYNNEI. J gave up 9 bases and V 5 bases, and 6 bases lay outside the gene matches. The CDR3 is made up of 14 amino acids. For the CDR3, the DNA is TGTGCCAGCAGTATAGGACAGGGGGCAGGTGAGCAGTTCTTC. It yields the protein CASSIGQGAGEQFF.

This clone was seen more than once but under ten times. This rearrangement joins TRBV5-1 to TRBJ1-1, with 7 positions matching TRBD1. Germline V CDR1 and CDR2: SGHRS, YFSETQ. The CDR3 is made up of 15 amino acids. V trimming: 0 bases; J trimming: 1 base; junction bases outside the gene matches: 3. The CDR3 here is CASSLVGQKNTEAFF. The CDR3 bases are TGCGCCAGCAGCTTGGTGGGACAGAAGAACACTGAAGCTTTCTTT.

The genes are TRBV3-1 (or the pseudogene TRBV3-2) and TRBJ1-2; 8 bases map to TRBD1. The CDR3 length is 12 residues. Germline V gives CDR1 LGHDT, CDR2 YNNKEL (reference sequence). V shed 7 bases, J shed 8 bases, and the junction held 6 bases outside the gene matches. As DNA, the CDR3 is TGTGCCAGCACTCAGGGGGCCCGCGGCTACACCTTC. Its protein product is CASTQGARGYTF.

The chain has TRBV6-5 and TRBJ1-2; tentative D call: TRBD1 (6 bases). CDR1 is MNHEY and CDR2 is SVGAGI in the germline V gene. The V gene lost 6 bases and the J gene lost 2 bases, with 13 bases spanning the gap. This CDR3 region has 14 residues. The CDR3 region has the DNA TGTGCCAGCAGCCCGACAGGTGGAAACTATGGCTACACCTTC. Its protein is CASSPTGGNYGYTF.

The chain recombines TRBV28 with TRBJ2-5; perhaps TRBD1 as D (5 bases). V lost 5 bases to trimming and J lost 4 bases, with 11 bases between them. There are 13 residues in the CDR3. Germline CDR1 is MDHEN and CDR2 is SYDVKM. The CDR3 sequence is CASSLRVGETQYF. DNA for the CDR3: TGTGCCAGCAGTCTCAGGGTTGGAGAGACCCAGTACTTC.

This clone came up once. This chain connects TRBV19 to TRBJ2-1, with a weak D call TRBD2 (6 bases). V dropped 1 base and J dropped 9 bases, with 16 bases sitting between them. Germline V gives CDR1 LNHDA, CDR2 SQIVND (reference sequence). The CDR3 totals 15 residues. The CDR3 DNA reads TGTGCCAGTAGTATAGTGGGGACGGGAGCAAGTGAGCAGTTCTTC. Its protein product is CASSIVGTGASEQFF.

This chain uses TRBV19 with TRBJ1-5; 11 nucleotides agree with TRBD1. The germline gives CDR1 LNHDA, CDR2 SQIVND (reference sequence). Germline trimming cut 0 bases from V and 0 bases from J; bases unmatched to any gene: 13. This CDR3 is 21 amino acids long. The CDR3 DNA sequence: TGTGCCAGTAGTATAGATCGCTTTCCGGGACAGGGGGTTTATAGCAATCAGCCCCAGCATTTT. Translating gives CASSIDRFPGQGVYSNQPQHF. The variable domain in full, completed from reference TRBV19 and TRBJ1-5, reads DGGITQSPKYLFRKEGQNVTLSCEQNLNHDAMYWYRQDPGQGLRLIYYSQIVNDFQKGDIAEGYSVSREKKESFPLTVTSAQKNPTAFYLCASSIDRFPGQGVYSNQPQHFGDGTRLSIL.

The CDR3 spells CASSQVVGQGHIQPQHF. CDR3 nucleotides: TGTGCCAGCAGCCAAGTAGTAGGGCAGGGCCATATTCAGCCCCAGCATTTT. The chain carries TRBV3-1 (or the pseudogene TRBV3-2) and TRBJ1-5; TRBD1 is a possible D gene (5 bases). This CDR3 comprises 17 residues. The V gene's germline CDR1 is LGHDT and CDR2 YNNKEL (reference sequence). Trimming cost V 1 base and J 6 bases, with 19 bases left between them.

This sequence joins TRBV27 and TRBJ2-5, with TRBD2 matching over 10 bases. The germline V gene has CDR1 MNHEY and CDR2 SMNVEV (reference sequence). V lost 5 bases and J lost 7; bases outside the gene matches: 10. The CDR3 loop spans 15 amino acids. The CDR3 is CASSLRSGGEGTQYF. DNA for the CDR3: TGTGCCAGCAGTCTAAGGAGCGGGGGGGAAGGGACCCAGTACTTC.